Listed below are T cell receptor delta chains from one sample, sequenced in a study of Vδ1+ human thymocytes. TCRdb re-analyzed the multiplex PCR reads via CATT. The profile shows 45,000 to 60,000 delta-chain clones, roughly 16% of them singletons. Input material: Vdelta1+ gamma-delta thymocytes from the thymus. These receptors were obtained from a girl under three years old who had congenital heart surgery. The CDR3 runs from the conserved cysteine through the conserved F or W. A D gene is named only where the DNA matches it firmly. Rows may omit the clone size; those that give it use once, few, many or a size class.

TRDJ1,-,TRDD2,19,TRDV1,CALGELPSFQTPYTDKLIF,TGTGCTCTTGGGGAACTCCCTTCCTTCCAGACTCCTTACACCGATAAACTCATCTTT
TRDJ1,few,TRDD3,22,TRDV1,CALGGPSPFPGTGDMSADKLIF,TGTGCTCTTGGGGGCCCCTCCCCCTTTCCAGGTACTGGGGACATGAGTGCCGATAAACTCATCTTT
TRDJ1,few,-,24,TRDV1,CALGELAFLRPLVLGDQYTDKLIF,TGTGCTCTTGGGGAACTCGCCTTCCTACGTCCCCTTGTACTGGGGGATCAGTACACCGATAAACTCATCTTT
TRDJ1,-,TRDD2,22,TRDV1,CALGEGPSYGFGGREYTDKLIF,TGTGCTCTTGGGGAGGGGCCTTCCTACGGTTTCGGGGGTCGAGAGTACACCGATAAACTCATCTTT
TRDJ1,few,-,22,TRDV1,CALGQPSQTGASLIENTDKLIF,TGTGCTCTTGGGCAGCCTTCCCAAACTGGGGCCAGCTTGATCGAGAACACCGATAAACTCATCTTT
TRDJ1,few,-,16,TRDV1,CALGTLPAHGTDKLIF,TGTGCTCTTGGGACCCTTCCGGCTCACGGCACCGATAAACTCATCTTT
TRDJ1,-,-,21,TRDV1,CALGELAFLRVGDGETDKLIF,TGTGCTCTTGGGGAACTCGCCTTCCTACGTGTGGGGGATGGAGAAACCGATAAACTCATCTTT
TRDJ1,few,TRDD3,20,TRDV1,CALGDPYWGIRHGGGYKLIF,TGTGCTCTTGGGGATCCCTACTGGGGGATACGACATGGGGGCGGATATAAACTCATCTTT
TRDJ1,few,-,21,TRDV1,CALGDAFNKVRGGPYTDKLIF,TGTGCTCTTGGGGACGCGTTTAATAAGGTCCGGGGGGGTCCGTACACCGATAAACTCATCTTT
TRDJ1,-,TRDD3,18,TRDV1,CALGELIFGGYYTDKLIF,TGTGCTCTTGGGGAACTTATCTTTGGGGGATACTACACCGATAAACTCATCTTT
TRDJ1,-,TRDD3,18,TRDV1,CALGGGYRLGEYTDKLIF,TGTGCTCTTGGGGGGGGATACAGATTGGGGGAGTACACCGATAAACTCATCTTT
TRDJ1,-,TRDD3,20,TRDV1,CALGERSLLLGDPHTDKLIF,TGTGCTCTTGGGGAAAGGAGCCTCTTACTGGGGGATCCCCACACCGATAAACTCATCTTT
TRDJ1,-,TRDD3,23,TRDV2,CACDLLPTRLYWGIPQGADKLIF,TGTGCCTGTGACCTCCTTCCTACGCGACTTTACTGGGGGATACCCCAGGGGGCCGATAAACTCATCTTT
TRDJ1,-,TRDD3,16,TRDV1,CALGERAYPGDTRLIF,TGTGCTCTTGGGGAACGGGCCTACCCGGGGGATACGAGGCTCATCTTT
TRDJ2,-,-,18,TRDV1,CALGSEAFPNTLTAQLFF,TGTGCTCTTGGCAGTGAGGCCTTCCCTAACACTTTGACAGCACAACTCTTCTTT
TRDJ1,many,-,15,TRDV2,CACDAWGQRADKLIF,TGTGCCTGTGACGCGTGGGGGCAACGTGCCGATAAACTCATCTTT
TRDJ1,few,TRDD3,24,TRDV1,CALGNFGPPSAGTYWGHAADKLIF,TGTGCTCTTGGGAACTTCGGGCCCCCATCCGCTGGAACATACTGGGGCCACGCGGCCGATAAACTCATCTTT
TRDJ1,few,TRDD3,20,TRDV1,CALGESLLRGIHGNTDKLIF,TGTGCTCTTGGGGAAAGCCTCCTACGGGGGATACATGGGAACACCGATAAACTCATCTTT
TRDJ1,-,TRDD3,21,TRDV1,CALFQAFRRLLGDHYTDKLIF,TGTGCTCTTTTCCAGGCCTTCCGCCGCTTACTGGGGGACCACTACACCGATAAACTCATCTTT
TRDJ1,few,TRDD2,24,TRDV1,CALGDRLFLRPPRRKIHDTDKLIF,TGTGCTCTTGGGGACCGCCTCTTCCTACGGCCCCCAAGGAGGAAGATACACGACACCGATAAACTCATCTTT
TRDJ1,-,-,22,TRDV1,CALGELELNGPFGVQATDKLIF,TGTGCTCTTGGGGAACTAGAACTCAATGGTCCTTTTGGAGTACAGGCCACCGATAAACTCATCTTT
TRDJ1,-,TRDD3,17,TRDV1,CALGELTRIGGSDKLIF,TGTGCTCTTGGGGAACTCACCCGAATTGGGGGATCCGATAAACTCATCTTT
TRDJ1,few,TRDD3,18,TRDV3,CAYGSYSHWGIPLHVLIF,TGTGCCTATGGCTCGTACTCGCACTGGGGGATACCCCTACATGTGCTCATCTTT
TRDJ1,-,TRDD3,23,TRDV1,CALGESPRPSSFTGGYNTDKLIF,TGTGCTCTTGGGGAAAGTCCCCGACCTTCTTCCTTTACTGGGGGATACAATACCGATAAACTCATCTTT
TRDJ1,-,TRDD3,23,TRDV1,CALGTQEDPTGVWGIRSTDKLIF,TGTGCTCTTGGGACCCAAGAGGATCCTACGGGGGTTTGGGGGATACGCAGTACCGATAAACTCATCTTT
TRDJ1,-,-,15,TRDV1,CALGEQARNTDKLIF,TGTGCTCTTGGGGAACAAGCCCGGAACACCGATAAACTCATCTTT
TRDJ1,few,TRDD3,20,TRDV2,CACDTHCFPVLGMGTDKLIF,TGTGCCTGCGATACCCACTGCTTCCCCGTACTGGGGATGGGCACCGATAAACTCATCTTT
TRDJ1,few,TRDD2,17,TRDV1,CALGELEVPTTAHKLIF,TGTGCTCTTGGGGAACTAGAAGTTCCTACAACTGCCCATAAACTCATCTTT
TRDJ1,-,TRDD3,19,TRDV1,CALGEGFRWGIGHTDKLIF,TGTGCTCTTGGGGAAGGGTTTCGGTGGGGGATCGGACACACCGATAAACTCATCTTT
TRDJ1,few,-,22,TRDV1,CALEFPMYPLQYWGPGGDKLIF,TGTGCTCTTGAGTTTCCTATGTACCCCTTACAGTACTGGGGACCAGGTGGAGATAAACTCATCTTT
TRDJ1,-,-,19,TRDV1,CALGVLVPTSGDFSDKLIF,TGTGCTCTTGGGGTCCTAGTTCCTACCTCGGGGGATTTCTCCGATAAACTCATCTTT
TRDJ1,few,-,17,TRDV1,CALGDHLSSFTPIQLIF,TGTGCTCTTGGGGACCATCTTTCTTCCTTTACCCCGATACAACTCATCTTT
TRDJ1,-,TRDD3,22,TRDV1,CALGELRTTYVCTGGNTDKLIF,TGTGCTCTTGGGGAACTTCGGACTACCTACGTTTGTACTGGGGGAAATACCGATAAACTCATCTTT
TRDJ1,few,-,18,TRDV1,CALGELSSGYGATDKLIF,TGTGCTCTTGGGGAACTTTCCTCCGGTTATGGGGCTACTGATAAACTCATCTTT
TRDJ1,once,TRDD3,22,TRDV1,CALGEPLLGTTGGIVYTDKLIF,TGTGCTCTTGGGGAACCTCTGCTGGGTACTACTGGGGGAATCGTGTACACCGATAAACTCATCTTT
TRDJ1,-,-,17,TRDV1,CALGDTRRRPGPRELIF,TGTGCTCTTGGGGACACAAGAAGGCGCCCCGGCCCCCGGGAACTCATCTTT
TRDJ1,-,-,19,TRDV1,CALGSGARPGPFGTDKLIF,TGTGCTCTTGGGTCAGGTGCCCGTCCCGGCCCGTTCGGCACCGATAAACTCATCTTT
TRDJ1,few,-,14,TRDV1,CALGEPPYTDKLIF,TGTGCTCTTGGGGAACCCCCCTACACCGATAAACTCATCTTT
TRDJ1,-,-,22,TRDV1,CALGERLPSRGTGGEYTDKLIF,TGTGCTCTTGGGGAACGCCTTCCTAGTCGGGGTACTGGGGGAGAGTACACCGATAAACTCATCTTT
TRDJ1,-,TRDD3,21,TRDV1,CALGEPFLILGDREDTDKLIF,TGTGCTCTTGGGGAACCCTTCCTGATACTGGGGGATAGAGAGGACACCGATAAACTCATCTTT
TRDJ1,-,TRDD3,19,TRDV1,CALGEVVCGDTRYTDKLIF,TGTGCTCTTGGGGAAGTAGTCTGCGGGGATACGCGGTACACCGATAAACTCATCTTT
TRDJ1,few,TRDD2,21,TRDV1,CALGLRTFLRGLLGKSDKLIF,TGTGCTCTTGGGCTAAGAACCTTCCTACGAGGCTTACTGGGAAAGTCCGATAAACTCATCTTT
TRDJ1,-,TRDD3,20,TRDV1,CALGAYWGSLGRLYTDKLIF,TGTGCTCTTGGGGCGTACTGGGGGTCACTAGGGAGACTGTACACCGATAAACTCATCTTT
TRDJ3,-,TRDD3,21,TRDV2,CACDLPVLGDASSWDTRQMFF,TGTGCCTGTGATCTCCCAGTACTGGGGGACGCTAGCTCCTGGGACACCCGACAGATGTTTTTC
TRDJ1,few,TRDD3,20,TRDV1,CALGVPPSSTRGYGNDKLIF,TGTGCTCTTGGGGTCCCGCCTTCCTCAACGCGGGGATACGGGAACGATAAACTCATCTTT
TRDJ1,few,TRDD3,25,TRDV1,CALGELYPTVSTGGYGPPYTDKLIF,TGTGCTCTTGGGGAACTCTATCCTACGGTGAGTACTGGGGGATACGGTCCCCCGTACACCGATAAACTCATCTTT
TRDJ1,-,TRDD3,23,TRDV1,CALGELAYYSDLLGDTKTDKLIF,TGTGCTCTTGGGGAACTAGCCTACTACTCGGATTTACTGGGGGATACGAAAACCGATAAACTCATCTTT
TRDJ1,few,-,19,TRDV1,CALGELWGVRGPYTDKLIF,TGTGCTCTTGGGGAACTTTGGGGGGTCCGGGGCCCGTACACCGATAAACTCATCTTT
TRDJ1,few,TRDD3,21,TRDV1,CALGELNLFLLGDKGRVKLIF,TGTGCTCTTGGGGAACTAAACCTCTTCCTACTGGGGGATAAAGGGCGTGTTAAACTCATCTTT
TRDJ1,few,TRDD3,22,TRDV1,CALGELFSWGISRGPYTDKLIF,TGTGCTCTTGGGGAACTCTTTTCATGGGGGATATCCAGGGGCCCGTACACCGATAAACTCATCTTT
TRDJ1,-,TRDD3,20,TRDV1,CALGEVIQEYWGISTDKLIF,TGTGCTCTTGGGGAAGTCATACAGGAGTACTGGGGGATCTCCACCGATAAACTCATCTTT
TRDJ2,few,-,19,TRDV1,CALGELVPPDSPLTAQLFF,TGTGCTCTTGGGGAACTAGTTCCCCCTGACTCCCCTTTGACAGCACAACTCTTCTTT
TRDJ1,-,-,16,TRDV1,CALGPLPYVHTDKLIF,TGTGCTCTTGGGCCCCTTCCCTACGTCCACACCGATAAACTCATCTTT
TRDJ1,-,TRDD3,20,TRDV1,CALGEPSSGLGDSKGDKLIF,TGTGCTCTTGGGGAACCGTCCAGTGGACTGGGGGATAGTAAGGGGGATAAACTCATCTTT
TRDJ1,-,TRDD3,18,TRDV1,CALGERCTGGYYTDKLIF,TGTGCTCTTGGGGAACGCTGTACTGGGGGATATTACACCGATAAACTCATCTTT